The rows below give T cell receptor beta chains drawn from one sample of a study of a mutant IDH1 vaccine in newly diagnosed glioma. Only in-frame clones appear in the TCRdb table, and some are missing; sequencing was by immunoSEQ multiplex PCR. The sample records 52,000 or so clones, roughly 81% being singletons. For these receptors, no antigen is known. Sequenced here: PBMCs, sampled from a glioma patient whose treatment included an IDH1 peptide vaccine. These receptors all stem from a middle-aged woman with glioma. Some clones in this sample may be carry-over from other donors' samples. CDR3s include the opening cysteine and the closing phenylalanine or tryptophan. D genes are given only for firm matches. Not all rows give a size; the values are once, few, many and, for expanded clones, a class.

CDR3 DNA	CDR3 protein	D gene	V gene	J gene	clone size
TGTGCCAGCTCACCAAGCAGCGGGGGGGCTGTCGGGGAGACCCAGTACTTC	CASSPSSGGAVGETQYF	TRBD2	TRBV18	TRBJ2-5	few
TGCGCCAGCAGGGGGGGACTTCCAGCTCACTATGGCTACACCTTC	CASRGGLPAHYGYTF	-	TRBV10-1	TRBJ1-2	-
TGTGCCTGGAGTGCCGGACAGGGATGGGGAGAGCAGTACTTC	CAWSAGQGWGEQYF	TRBD1	TRBV30	TRBJ2-7	-
TGTGCCTGGAGTACCGGGACAGGAAGAGAAAAACTGTTTTTT	CAWSTGTGREKLFF	TRBD1	TRBV30	TRBJ1-4	once
TGTGCCAGCAGCTTAGCTCGGACTGACAATGAGCAGTTCTTC	CASSLARTDNEQFF	-	TRBV7-2	TRBJ2-1	once
TGTGCCTGGAGTGGGGTCGCAGGTCAGCCCCAGCATTTT	CAWSGVAGQPQHF	-	TRBV30	TRBJ1-5	-
TGCGCCAGCAGCCCACGACTCGCTGGGGAGACCCAGTACTTC	CASSPRLAGETQYF	-	TRBV5-1	TRBJ2-5	-
TGCAGCGTTGGACCTGAAGCTTTCTTT	CSVGPEAFF	-	TRBV29-1	TRBJ1-1	many
TGTGCCTGGAGCCAAGGGGTCGGGGGAGGAAATTCACCCCTCCACTTT	CAWSQGVGGGNSPLHF	-	TRBV30	TRBJ1-6	-
TGCGCCAGCAGCCCCCGGACAGGGAACACTGAAGCTTTCTTT	CASSPRTGNTEAFF	TRBD1	TRBV5-1	TRBJ1-1	few
TGTGCCAGCAGCCCCCAGAACGAGCAGTACTTC	CASSPQNEQYF	-	TRBV6-6	TRBJ2-7	-
TGTGCCAGTAGTGAGGGTGGACGGTCCGGGAGACAGTACTTC	CASSEGGRSGRQYF	-	TRBV19	TRBJ2-5	-
TGTGCCTGGAGTATCGGGGGGGACTACGAGCAGTACTTC	CAWSIGGDYEQYF	TRBD2	TRBV30	TRBJ2-7	-
TGTGCCAGCAGTTACTCGGGGCAGGGGAACACTGAAGCTTTCTTT	CASSYSGQGNTEAFF	-	TRBV6-5	TRBJ1-1	-
TGTGCTAGTGGTTTGGTTGCGGGTCCCTCTGGAAACACCATATATTTT	CASGLVAGPSGNTIYF	-	TRBV12-5	TRBJ1-3	-
TGCGCCAGCAGCCAAGATGAAGTCAGAGTATCATGGAACACTGAAGCTTTCTTT	CASSQDEVRVSWNTEAFF	-	TRBV4-3	TRBJ1-1	-
TGTGCCAGCAGCCTAAGAGCGAGTCAGCCCCAGCATTTT	CASSLRASQPQHF	-	TRBV11-2	TRBJ1-5	-
TGTGCCAGCATTTCAACAGGGGGCCCAAGCTCCTACGAGCAGTACTTC	CASISTGGPSSYEQYF	-	TRBV21-1	TRBJ2-7	-
TGTGCCAGCAGCTTAATTGGGGACAGTCCACTGGACGCTTTCTTT	CASSLIGDSPLDAFF	TRBD1	TRBV7-8	TRBJ1-1	-
TGCGCCAGCAGCTTGGACAGAATGGGAAACACCATATATTTT	CASSLDRMGNTIYF	-	TRBV5-1	TRBJ1-3	-
TGTGCCAGTAGGGGTTGGGCGGGGGGCACAGATACGCAGTATTTT	CASRGWAGGTDTQYF	TRBD2	TRBV19	TRBJ2-3	once
TGTGCCACCAGCAGGGCCCAGGGATCCTGGAACACTGAAGCTTTCTTT	CATSRAQGSWNTEAFF	-	TRBV15	TRBJ1-1	-
TGTGCCAGCAATCTGGGACGGGGCAGCTATGGCTACACCTTC	CASNLGRGSYGYTF	-	TRBV5-4	TRBJ1-2	few
TGCGCCAGCAGCCAAGATCGGCTAGCGGGGGCTTACACAGATACGCAGTATTTT	CASSQDRLAGAYTDTQYF	TRBD2	TRBV4-1	TRBJ2-3	-
TGCAGCGGGGGTGATGGCTACACCTTC	CSGGDGYTF	-	TRBV29-1	TRBJ1-2	-
TGCGCCAGCAGCTTGAGACAGGGGGTGGGCACTGAAGCTTTCTTT	CASSLRQGVGTEAFF	TRBD1	TRBV5-1	TRBJ1-1	-
TGTGCCAGCAGTGAACGGACGGGTTTCAATGAGCAGTTCTTC	CASSERTGFNEQFF	-	TRBV2	TRBJ2-1	-
TGTGCCAGCATGCTAGGGGGCCACGGGGAGCTGTTTTTT	CASMLGGHGELFF	TRBD1	TRBV7-2	TRBJ2-2	-
TGTGCCAGCAGCCCCAGGCCGGTCGGGACTAGCACAGATACGCAGTATTTT	CASSPRPVGTSTDTQYF	-	TRBV7-2	TRBJ2-3	-
TGTGCCAGCAGTTTAGGTCTAGCGGGGGGGCCCCAAGAGACCCAGTACTTC	CASSLGLAGGPQETQYF	TRBD2	TRBV27	TRBJ2-5	-
TGTGCCAGCTCCCCAACGGGGGAGGGTGAAAAACTGTTTTTT	CASSPTGEGEKLFF	-	TRBV18	TRBJ1-4	-